This T cell receptor (beta chain) was profiled in a study of PD-L1 blockade in urothelial cancer. Study context: Patients started atezolizumab in about 2014, 1,200 mg intravenously every 3 weeks. Samples came from 3 weeks, at the second dose, and 6 weeks into treatment.

Synthetic TCR analog templates were spiked into all PCRs individually. Method: immunoSEQ multiplex PCR; TCRdb's copy keeps in-frame clones and lacks some. The repertoire has under 40,000 clones, more than 65% of them found once; the top ten carry about 4%. Patients had urothelial carcinoma that was locally advanced or metastatic. This CDR3 is 16 amino acids long. Germline lookup yields CDR1 SEHNR and CDR2 FQNEAQ (reference sequence). The V and J ends lost 3 bases and 3 bases respectively, with 12 bases between them. This rearrangement joins TRBV7-9 to TRBJ1-6, with D hard to call. The starting material was PBMCs, obtained around atezolizumab (anti-PD-L1) treatment. The sequence derives from a man between 65 and 80 years old with urothelial cancer. The DNA of the CDR3 is TGTGCCAGCAGCTTCAGAACAGCCAGCTATAATTCACCCCTCCACTTT. Translation gives CASSFRTASYNSPLHF. The full variable domain, rest sourced from reference TRBV7-9 and TRBJ1-6, is DTGVSQNPRHKITKRGQNVTFRCDPISEHNRLYWYRQTLGQGPEFLTYFQNEAQLEKSRLLSDRFSAERPKGSFSTLEIQRTEQGDSAMYLCASSFRTASYNSPLHFGNGTRLTVT.